One and the same sample provided the 13 T cell receptor beta chains below, sequenced in a study of Ad26.COV2.S vaccination and SARS-CoV-2 variants. Treatment noted: some 20 received Ad26.COV2.S at low or high dose, single or two shots; about 5 received placebo; per-sample allocation not given. Day 63 following the first vaccine or placebo injection was when the samples were taken. Clones were sequenced by immunoSEQ multiplex PCR, and TCRdb holds only the in-frame ones, with some missing. The sample includes roughly 270,000 clones, about 90% of them seen just once. Sequenced here: peripheral blood, sampled in a trial of Ad26.COV2.S vaccine versus placebo. The receptors were sampled from a person between 18 and 65 years old who received the Ad26.COV2.S COVID-19 vaccine or a placebo.

This chain links TRBV7-8 with TRBJ2-1; D tentatively reads TRBD1 or TRBD2 (5 bases each). Deletions cut 5 bases from V and 0 bases from J, with 23 bases between. CDR1 is SGHVS, CDR2 FQNEAQ, per germline. This CDR3 spans 19 amino acids. CDR3 residues: CASSHRDQRTISSYNEQFF. CDR3 coding DNA: TGTGCCAGCAGCCACCGGGACCAGAGAACCATTAGCTCCTACAATGAGCAGTTCTTC. Full variable domain (outside the CDR3, taken from reference TRBV7-8 and TRBJ2-1): GAGVSQSPRYKVAKRGQDVALRCDPISGHVSLFWYQQALGQGPEFLTYFQNEAQLDKSGLPSDRFFAERPEGSVSTLKIQRTQQEDSAVYLCASSHRDQRTISSYNEQFFGPGTRLTVL.

The chain recombines TRBV28 with TRBJ2-1; TRBD1 matches 12 bases. V lost 6 bases to trimming and J lost 9 bases; unmatched junction nucleotides: 12. CDR3 size: 16 residues. Per the germline V gene, CDR1 is MDHEN and CDR2 is SYDVKM. CDR3 region: CASSLLPGQGASEQFF. As DNA, the CDR3 is TGTGCCAGCAGCCTCCTTCCGGGACAGGGGGCGAGTGAGCAGTTCTTC.

This clone was seen just once. This rearrangement joins TRBV21-1 to TRBJ1-6; TRBD1, the table's D call, was not compared with the DNA. TRBV21-1 is a pseudogene. The CDR3 sequence is 17 residues long. The CDR3: CASSKALTDRGNSPLHF. The CDR3 nucleotides are TGTGCCAGCAGCAAAGCGCTGACGGACAGGGGTAATTCACCCCTCCACTTT.

As for this clone: Other DNA sequences from this sample encode an identical CDR3 as well. The J gene is TRBJ2-5, the V gene TRBV6-1; D gene uncertain. Germline lookup yields CDR1 MNHNS and CDR2 SASEGT. Trimming pared 2 bases from V and 4 bases from J, leaving 2 bases between. The CDR3 is 11 residues long. The DNA of the CDR3 is TGTGCCAGCAGTGAATCAGAGACCCAGTACTTC. As protein: CASSESETQYF.

This clone was seen a few times. The rearrangement uses TRBV6-2 or TRBV6-3 and TRBJ1-2; tentative D call: TRBD1 (6 bases). Germline values: CDR1 MNHEY, CDR2 SVGEGT. V was trimmed by 5 bases and J by 2 bases, leaving 6 bases between them. This CDR3 region has 12 residues. Written as DNA, the CDR3 is TGTGCCAGCAGTGGACAGAACTATGGCTACACCTTC. Translated: CASSGQNYGYTF.

The rearrangement uses TRBV28 and TRBJ2-7; TRBD1 matches 10 bases. In germline, CDR1 is MDHEN, CDR2 SYDVKM. V was clipped by 8 bases and J by 1 base; unmatched bases: 5. CDR3 size: 14 residues. CDR3: CASFPDRGSYEQYF. CDR3 DNA sequence: TGTGCCAGCTTCCCGGACAGGGGGTCCTACGAGCAGTACTTC.

The V and J genes are TRBV3-1 (or the pseudogene TRBV3-2) and TRBJ2-7; D is unclear. Germline-derived CDR1 and CDR2 are LGHDT and YNNKEL (reference sequence). V was cut by 5 bases and J by 1 base, with 9 bases left in between. The CDR3 is 13 residues long. The CDR3: CASSLRVSYEQYF. CDR3 DNA: TGTGCCAGCAGCTTGAGAGTTTCCTACGAGCAGTACTTC.

This clone was recorded once. This rearrangement joins TRBV5-1 to TRBJ1-4; 7 bases are shared with TRBD1. This CDR3 has 16 amino acids. The V gene's germline CDR1 is SGHRS and CDR2 YFSETQ. V shed 4 bases, J shed 0 bases, and the junction held 6 bases outside the gene matches. In DNA form, the CDR3 reads TGCGCCAGCAGCCCGGGGGGGACAGCAACTAATGAAAAACTGTTTTTT. The encoded protein is CASSPGGTATNEKLFF.

This chain links TRBV27 with TRBJ1-2; D remains unclear. Germline V gene sequence: CDR1 MNHEY, CDR2 SMNVEV (reference sequence). V was cut by 5 bases and J by 5 bases, with 15 bases left in between. The CDR3 contains 14 residues. CDR3 sequence (DNA): TGTGCCAGCAGTCCCTCGGCCATCAGGTATGGCTACACCTTC. As protein: CASSPSAIRYGYTF.

This chain links TRBV27 with TRBJ1-2; 8 positions agree with TRBD1. This CDR3 is built from 13 residues. V was pared by 2 bases and J by 8 bases, with 4 bases of the junction left unmatched. The germline gives CDR1 MNHEY, CDR2 SMNVEV (reference sequence). In DNA form, the CDR3 reads TGTGCCAGCAGTTTAGGCAGGGGGCAAGGCTACACCTTC. Protein product: CASSLGRGQGYTF.

The genes are TRBV6-2 or TRBV6-3 and TRBJ1-5, with no clear D. CDR1 and CDR2 from the germline V gene are MNHEY and SVGEGT. The CDR3 has 15 amino acids. The V end lost 4 bases, the J end lost 0 bases, and 10 bases lay between the germline ends. CDR3 DNA sequence: TGTGCCAGCAGTTCGAATCTTATTAGCAATCAGCCCCAGCATTTT. Amino acids: CASSSNLISNQPQHF.

This clone appeared a single time. The J gene is TRBJ1-3, the V gene TRBV19, with TRBD1 as a possible D gene (5 bases). Germline-derived CDR1 and CDR2 are LNHDA and SQIVND (reference sequence). With 7 bases removed from V and 2 bases from J, the gap between germline ends came to 15 bases. This CDR3 contains 15 residues. The CDR3 DNA sequence: TGTGCCAGTACAATCGGGCAAGGGGCTGGAAACACCATATATTTT. Amino acids: CASTIGQGAGNTIYF.

The chain joins TRBV7-2 to TRBJ1-2; 7 bases are a match to TRBD1. The CDR3 runs 15 residues. V gave up 3 bases and J gave up 4 bases; unmatched junction bases: 8. Looked up from germline, CDR1 is SGHTA and CDR2 is FQGNSA. The CDR3 loop reads CASSFQGGVGYGYTF. The CDR3 DNA sequence: TGTGCCAGCAGCTTCCAAGGGGGCGTGGGCTATGGCTACACCTTC. Full variable domain (remainder filled in from reference TRBV7-2 and TRBJ1-2): GAGVSQSPSNKVTEKGKDVELRCDPISGHTALYWYRQSLGQGLEFLIYFQGNSAPDKSGLPSDRFSAERTGGSVSTLTIQRTQQEDSAVYLCASSFQGGVGYGYTFGSGTRLTVV.